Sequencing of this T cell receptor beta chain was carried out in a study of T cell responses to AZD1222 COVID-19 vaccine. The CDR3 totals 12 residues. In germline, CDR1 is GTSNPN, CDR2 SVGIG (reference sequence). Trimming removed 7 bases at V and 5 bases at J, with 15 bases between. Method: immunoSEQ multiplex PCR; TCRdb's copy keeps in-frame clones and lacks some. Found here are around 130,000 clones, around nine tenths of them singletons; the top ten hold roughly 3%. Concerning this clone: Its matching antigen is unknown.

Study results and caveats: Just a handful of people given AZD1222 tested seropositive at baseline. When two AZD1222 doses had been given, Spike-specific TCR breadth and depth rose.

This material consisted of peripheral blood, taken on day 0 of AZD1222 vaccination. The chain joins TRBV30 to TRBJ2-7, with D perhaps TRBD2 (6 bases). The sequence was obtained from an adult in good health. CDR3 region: CASSPGENEQYF. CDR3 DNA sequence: TGTGCCTCCTCTCCGGGAGAAAACGAGCAGTACTTC.